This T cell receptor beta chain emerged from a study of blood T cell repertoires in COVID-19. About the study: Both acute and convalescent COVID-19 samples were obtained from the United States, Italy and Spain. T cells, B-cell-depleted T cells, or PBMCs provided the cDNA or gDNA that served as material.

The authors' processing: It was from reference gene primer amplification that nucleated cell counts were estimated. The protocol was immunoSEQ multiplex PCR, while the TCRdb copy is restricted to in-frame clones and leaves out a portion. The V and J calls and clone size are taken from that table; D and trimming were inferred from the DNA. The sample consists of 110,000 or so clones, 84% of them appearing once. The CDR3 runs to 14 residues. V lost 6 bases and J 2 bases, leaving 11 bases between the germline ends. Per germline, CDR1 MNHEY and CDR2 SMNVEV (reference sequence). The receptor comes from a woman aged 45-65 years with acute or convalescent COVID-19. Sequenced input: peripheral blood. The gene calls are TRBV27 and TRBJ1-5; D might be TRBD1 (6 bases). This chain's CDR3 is CASRDSYGNQPQHF. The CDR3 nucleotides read TGTGCCAGCAGGGACAGCTATGGCAATCAGCCCCAGCATTTT.